This T cell receptor (beta chain) was captured by sequencing in a study of PD-1 blockade in mismatch repair-deficient tumors. TCRdb's copy holds only in-frame clones and misses some; the assay was immunoSEQ multiplex PCR. Of some 15,000 clones in the sample, roughly 84% were seen once. V dropped 3 bases and J dropped 5; count of bases not matched to a gene: 3. The germline V gene has CDR1 SGHNT and CDR2 YENEEA. This CDR3 contains 13 residues. This sequence originates from an adult with mismatch repair-deficient cancer. The material sequenced was PBMCs, taken approximately five months after starting pembrolizumab. V usage is TRBV11-3 and J usage is TRBJ2-5; TRBD1 agrees at 7 bases. DNA of the CDR3: TGTGCCAGCAGCTTGACAGGGTTGGAGACCCAGTACTTC. Its translation is CASSLTGLETQYF.